Presented here are 18 T cell receptor beta chains from one specimen sequenced in a study of T cell responses to AZD1222 COVID-19 vaccine. The repertoire was sequenced with immunoSEQ multiplex PCR; TCRdb's copy has only in-frame clones and lacks some. Among about 130,000 clones listed, about 90% were seen once. The sample consisted of peripheral blood, taken on day 0 of AZD1222 vaccination. These receptors all stem from an adult in good health.

The chain couples TRBV3-1 (or the pseudogene TRBV3-2) to TRBJ1-5; possibly TRBD1 for D (5 bases). The CDR3 is 16 residues long. Germline V lookup: CDR1 LGHDT, CDR2 YNNKEL (reference sequence). Trimming shortened V by 0 bases and J by 3 bases, and 12 bases separated the two germline ends. The CDR3 loop is CASSQDVTGHNQPQHF. DNA of the CDR3: TGTGCCAGCAGCCAAGATGTGACGGGGCACAATCAGCCCCAGCATTTT.

In this sample, this clone turned up once. This chain connects TRBV7-3 to TRBJ1-2, with 8 bases that match TRBD1. CDR3 length: 16 amino acids. Trimming cost V 2 bases and J 4 bases; bases outside gene matches: 9. Germline V lookup: CDR1 SGHTA, CDR2 FQGTGA. In DNA form, the CDR3 reads TGTGCCAGCAGCTTAGGACCAGGGGGCGCGGGCTATGGCTACACCTTC. Its protein product is CASSLGPGGAGYGYTF. Based on the CDR3 plus reference TRBV7-3 and TRBJ1-2, the full variable domain is GAGVSQTPSNKVTEKGKYVELRCDPISGHTALYWYRQSLGQGPEFLIYFQGTGAADDSGLPNDRFFAVRPEGSVSTLKIQRTERGDSAVYLCASSLGPGGAGYGYTFGSGTRLTVV.

V usage is TRBV18 and J usage is TRBJ1-5, with 8 bases matching TRBD1. Germline V lookup: CDR1 KGHSH, CDR2 LQKENI. The CDR3 consists of 14 residues. With V trimmed by 6 bases and J by 3 bases, 4 bases remained unmatched. CDR3 sequence reads: CASSPDRDNQPQHF. CDR3 nucleotide sequence: TGTGCCAGCTCGCCGGACAGGGACAATCAGCCCCAGCATTTT.

The V call is TRBV27, the J call TRBJ2-2; D remains unclear. CDR3 size: 14 residues. The V and J ends lost 3 bases and 3 bases respectively, with 8 bases between them. Germline CDR1 MNHEY, CDR2 SMNVEV (reference sequence). Here the CDR3 reads CASSFLPDTGELFF. The CDR3 DNA reads TGTGCCAGCAGTTTTCTTCCTGACACCGGGGAGCTGTTTTTT.

The gene calls are TRBV5-1 and TRBJ2-3, with D tentatively TRBD1 (6 bases). The ends were cut back, 0 bases at V and 6 bases at J, with 14 bases in the middle. The CDR3 covers 15 residues. Germline V lookup: CDR1 SGHRS, CDR2 YFSETQ. Here the CDR3 DNA reads TGCGCCAGCAGCTTGGGGGGGCGGGCCGCCGATACGCAGTATTTT. It specifies CASSLGGRAADTQYF.

V usage is TRBV14 and J usage is TRBJ2-2; D could derive from TRBD1 or TRBD2 (7 bases each). Looked up from germline, CDR1 is SGHDN and CDR2 is FVKESK. Trimming took off 4 bases at V and 4 bases at J, with 13 bases between the two ends. CDR3 length: 15 residues. The CDR3 DNA sequence: TGTGCCAGCAGCCTCAGGGGGAGGGGCACCGGGGAGCTGTTTTTT. Its protein is CASSLRGRGTGELFF.

This chain joins TRBV27 and TRBJ2-7; TRBD2 is a possible D gene (5 bases). From germline, CDR1 is MNHEY and CDR2 SMNVEV (reference sequence). The germline V and J ends were trimmed by 5 bases and 3 bases, with 17 bases remaining between them. The CDR3 runs to 15 residues. Written as DNA, the CDR3 is TGTGCCAGCAGTCCCGGGGTAGGGAGCGGCTACGAGCAGTACTTC. Translation gives CASSPGVGSGYEQYF.

This chain joins TRBV5-1 and TRBJ1-2; D uncertain. Germline V gene sequence: CDR1 SGHRS, CDR2 YFSETQ. This CDR3 spans 13 amino acids. Trimming took off 4 bases at V and 4 bases at J, with 11 bases between the two ends. CDR3 sequence (DNA): TGCGCCAGCAGCCCGCCGGACCTCTATGGCTACACCTTC. This encodes CASSPPDLYGYTF. The entire variable domain, with the rest obtained from reference TRBV5-1 and TRBJ1-2, is as follows: KAGVTQTPRYLIKTRGQQVTLSCSPISGHRSVSWYQQTPGQGLQFLFEYFSETQRNKGNFPGRFSGRQFSNSRSEMNVSTLELGDSALYLCASSPPDLYGYTFGSGTRLTVV.

This sequence joins TRBV6-5 and TRBJ1-1; possible D gene TRBD1, 5 bases. Germline V gives CDR1 MNHEY, CDR2 SVGAGI. The V end was cut by 6 bases, the J end by 3 bases, with 11 bases between. The CDR3 covers 13 residues. CDR3 amino acids: CASRTPGDTEAFF. As DNA, the CDR3 is TGTGCCAGCAGAACTCCGGGGGACACTGAAGCTTTCTTT.

This chain joins TRBV2 and TRBJ2-7; no definite D call. Germline V gene lookup returns CDR1 SNHLY and CDR2 FYNNEI. This CDR3 is built from 13 residues. Trimming removed 7 bases at V and 2 bases at J, with 12 bases between. CDR3 nucleotide sequence: TGTGCCAGCACGCTTTTGCAGACCTACGAGCAGTACTTC. Protein product: CASTLLQTYEQYF.

This clone was counted a few times. The chain uses TRBV28 and TRBJ1-2; 12 bases align to TRBD1. J was trimmed by 5 bases and V by 6 bases; bases with no gene match: 10. The CDR3 runs 16 residues. Germline V gene data show CDR1 as MDHEN and CDR2 as SYDVKM. The CDR3 sequence: CASSTTGTGGGYGYTF. The CDR3 bases are TGTGCCAGCAGCACAACCGGGACAGGGGGCGGGTATGGCTACACCTTC.

The chain couples TRBV5-4 to TRBJ1-2; D possibly corresponds to TRBD1 (6 bases). The V gene lost 4 bases and the J gene lost 4 bases, with 17 bases spanning the gap. The germline gives CDR1 SGHNT, CDR2 YYREEE (reference sequence). The CDR3 is 15 residues long. This CDR3 is CASSPSGQTSYGYTF. The CDR3, as DNA: TGTGCCAGCAGCCCGTCCGGACAGACTTCCTATGGCTACACCTTC.

This clone was counted between two and nine times. V and J are TRBV7-9 and TRBJ1-6; D is uncertain. The CDR3 sequence is 12 residues long. V dropped 5 bases and J dropped 10 bases, with 9 bases sitting between them. The V gene's germline CDR1 is SEHNR and CDR2 FQNEAQ (reference sequence). CDR3 nucleotides: TGTGCCAGCAGCCCGGGAAACTCACCCCTCCACTTT. It translates to CASSPGNSPLHF.

The rearrangement joins TRBV19 to TRBJ2-1; 13 bases align to TRBD2. Germline V gives CDR1 LNHDA, CDR2 SQIVND (reference sequence). The V and J ends lost 3 bases and 7 bases, in that order; junction bases with no gene match: 6. The CDR3 sequence is 16 residues long. The CDR3 spells CASSISLAGGINEQFF. The CDR3 region has the DNA TGTGCCAGTAGTATCTCACTAGCGGGAGGGATTAATGAGCAGTTCTTC.

The rearrangement links TRBV30 to TRBJ1-1; D possibly corresponds to TRBD1 (6 bases). Germline V gene lookup returns CDR1 GTSNPN and CDR2 SVGIG (reference sequence). The V and J ends lost 2 bases and 0 bases respectively, with 16 bases between them. The CDR3 spans 16 residues. The CDR3 is CAWSPLGGHLNTEAFF. Here the CDR3 DNA reads TGTGCCTGGAGTCCCCTTGGGGGACACCTGAACACTGAAGCTTTCTTT.

The CDR3 loop reads CASSQGGTGLLSGNTIYF. CDR3 bases: TGTGCCAGCAGCCAAGGGGGAACAGGGCTCCTCTCTGGAAACACCATATATTTT. The gene calls are TRBV3-1 (or the pseudogene TRBV3-2) and TRBJ1-3; maybe TRBD1 (6 bases). Germline V gene lookup returns CDR1 LGHDT and CDR2 YNNKEL (reference sequence). The CDR3 runs 18 residues. With 1 base removed from V and 0 bases from J, the gap between germline ends came to 16 bases.

CDR3 sequence: CASSSGGELFF. The CDR3 coding sequence is TGTGCCAGCAGCTCCGGCGGGGAGCTGTTTTTT. The gene calls are TRBV7-3 and TRBJ2-2; no reliable D call. CDR1 is SGHTA and CDR2 is FQGTGA in the germline V gene. The germline V and J ends were trimmed by 4 bases and 7 bases, with 4 bases remaining between them. CDR3 size: 11 residues.

The chain has TRBV6-5 and TRBJ2-7; D is undetermined. Trimming cost V 5 bases and J 2 bases, with 16 bases left between them. The CDR3 is 15 residues long. CDR1 is MNHEY and CDR2 is SVGAGI in the germline V gene. CDR3 in DNA: TGTGCCAGCAGTCCCACTCGGACCGGGCCCTACGAGCAGTACTTC. Amino acid sequence: CASSPTRTGPYEQYF.